This T cell receptor beta chain was recorded in a study of blood T cell repertoires in COVID-19. The wider study: The United States, Italy and Spain were the sources of the acute and convalescent COVID-19 samples.

This clone appeared once. In the study's own analysis: From reference gene primer amplification, estimates of nucleated cell counts were derived. The protocol was immunoSEQ multiplex PCR, while the TCRdb copy is restricted to in-frame clones and leaves out a portion. V and J calls and clone size are given by that table; D and trimming were obtained from the DNA. Of 150,000 to 200,000 clones in the sample, 89% are singletons; the top ten hold about 2.1%. Trimming removed 8 bases at V and 1 base at J, with 17 bases between. The CDR3 contains 15 residues. Germline V gene data show CDR1 as MNHEY and CDR2 as SMNVEV (reference sequence).

Sequencing input: PBMCs or T cells enriched from blood (not recorded which). The clonotype was recovered from a woman aged 40 to 49 with acute COVID-19. This chain connects TRBV27 to TRBJ1-1, with D tentatively TRBD1 (6 bases). This CDR3 reads CASRSWGQQNTEAFF. CDR3 nucleotides: TGTGCCAGCCGTTCGTGGGGACAACAGAACACTGAAGCTTTCTTT.